Each of the 19 T cell receptor beta chains below was sequenced from the same sample in a study of tumor-infiltrating lymphocytes in primary liver carcinoma. Reverse transcription of approximately 520 ng total RNA with a constant-region primer produced TCR beta cDNA. Three-round nested multiplex PCR performed with slightly modified ARM-PCR produced the TCR beta libraries. With TRBV1-TRBV30 forward primers and a C-beta reverse primer, the first two PCR rounds were run for approximately 10 cycles each. TCRdb ran MiXCR on the multiplex PCR reads and lists one entry per CDR3 protein. The repertoire has fewer than 350,000 distinct CDR3 sequences, 60% to 80% of them found once; the top ten carry roughly 10%. Researchers drew blood RNA from unsorted whole blood and extracted germline DNA as well. The material sequenced was peripheral blood. Every receptor here comes from a man between 35 and 55 years old with primary liver carcinoma and hepatitis B virus infection.

The chain combines TRBV7-3 with TRBJ2-2; D remains ambiguous. CDR1 SGHTA and CDR2 FQGTGA come from the germline V gene. The V end lost 7 bases, the J end lost 0 bases, and 9 bases lay between the germline ends. This CDR3 contains 14 residues. The CDR3 DNA follows: TGTGCCAGCAAGGAGTCTCCGAACACCGGGGAGCTGTTTTTT. The encoded protein is CASKESPNTGELFF.

On this clonotype itself: A read error may explain this, as a much larger clone is one base away. V usage is TRBV12-3 or TRBV12-4 and J usage is TRBJ2-1, with 9 bases lining up with TRBD1. The CDR3 runs 15 residues. The trim removed 6 bases at V and 4 bases at J, leaving 7 bases unmatched. The CDR3 spells CASRTGQGTYNEQFF. DNA for the CDR3: TGTGCCAGCAGGACCGGACAGGGGACATACAATGAGCAGTTCTTC.

The chain has TRBV5-6 and TRBJ2-2, with D tentatively TRBD1 (5 bases). Trimming cost V 1 base and J 3 bases, with 13 bases left between them. Germline V gene data show CDR1 as SGHDT and CDR2 as YYEEEE. The length of the CDR3 is 16 residues. The CDR3 loop reads CASSLRFRAYTGELFF. The CDR3 DNA sequence: TGTGCCAGCAGCTTGCGGTTCAGGGCCTACACCGGGGAGCTGTTTTTT.

This clonotype was seen a handful of times. The CDR3: CASSLGGSSPLHF. CDR3 in DNA: TGTGCCAGCAGCTTAGGTGGGAGTTCACCCCTCCACTTT. The chain joins TRBV5-5 to TRBJ1-6; D not resolved. Germline V lookup: CDR1 SGHKS, CDR2 YYEKEE (reference sequence). The V and J ends lost 2 bases and 9 bases respectively, with 9 bases between them. The CDR3 consists of 13 residues.

Ten or more counts support this clonotype. The V and J genes are TRBV29-1 and TRBJ2-1, with D tentatively TRBD2 (6 bases). The CDR3 is made up of 11 amino acids. Germline-derived CDR1 and CDR2 are SQVTM and ANQGSEA. V lost 7 bases and J lost 10, with 14 bases in between. The CDR3 loop is CSGADYPEQFF. For the CDR3, the DNA is TGCAGCGGTGCGGACTACCCCGAGCAGTTCTTC.

This chain uses TRBV6-5 with TRBJ1-5; TRBD1 is a possible D gene (5 bases). Germline loops: CDR1 MNHEY, CDR2 SVGAGI. Trimming removed 11 bases from V and 6 bases from J, with 17 bases in between. There are 13 residues in the CDR3. CDR3 nucleotide sequence: TGTGCCGGCCGCAAAAAGGGGAGTCAGCCCCAGCATTTT. This sequence encodes CAGRKKGSQPQHF.

The V and J genes are TRBV5-1 and TRBJ1-2; possibly TRBD1 for D (6 bases). V dropped 4 bases and J dropped 6 bases, with 22 bases sitting between them. CDR3 length: 16 residues. Germline assignment: CDR1 SGHRS and CDR2 YFSETQ. The CDR3 spells CASSHTPEGGDDGYTF. The DNA of the CDR3 is TGCGCCAGCAGCCATACTCCCGAGGGGGGCGACGATGGCTACACCTTC.

Notes on this clonotype: Sequence at one end of the junction differs from germline and may be a read error. The V call is TRBV29-1, the J call TRBJ1-2; the D gene is possibly TRBD1 (5 bases). This CDR3 contains 12 residues. The V gene's germline CDR1 is SQVTM and CDR2 ANQGSEA. CDR3: CSVPETAGGYTF. The CDR3 nucleotides are TGCAGCGTTCCTGAGACAGCCGGCGGCTACACGTTC.

This clonotype appeared many times. The chain links TRBV4-3 to TRBJ2-3; D call uncertain. Deletions cut 1 base from V and 2 bases from J, with 7 bases between. The CDR3 extends over 14 amino acids. CDR1 is LGHNA, CDR2 YSLEER, per germline. The CDR3 protein is CASSQGVYTDTQYF. The CDR3 DNA sequence: TGCGCCAGCAGCCAAGGCGTCTACACAGATACGCAGTATTTT.

In the case of this clonotype: Compared with germline, one end of the junction differs, possibly owing to a read error. This chain joins TRBV29-1 and TRBJ2-6, with D possibly TRBD1 on 6 matching bases. The CDR3 is 16 residues long. Germline V gives CDR1 SQVTM, CDR2 ANQGSEA. CDR3 in amino acids: CSVFRDTDSGVNVLTF. The CDR3, as DNA: TGCAGCGTTTTCCGGGACACAGACTCTGGGGTCAACGTCCTGACCTTC.

As regards this clonotype: One end of the junction does not line up with germline, which may come from a read error. The chain has TRBV6-6 and TRBJ2-2, with D possibly being TRBD2 (5 bases). This CDR3 has 15 amino acids. CDR1 is MNHNY, CDR2 SVGAGI, per germline (reference sequence). The CDR3 nucleotides are TGTGCCAGCAGTTACCTTTCATTGGGAGCCGGGGAGCCGTTTTTT. Translating it yields CASSYLSLGAGEPFF.

The rearrangement joins TRBV28 to TRBJ2-3; no definite D call. This CDR3 region has 14 residues. Per germline, CDR1 MDHEN and CDR2 SYDVKM. Trimming took 10 bases from V and 2 from J, leaving 16 bases between them. The CDR3 bases are TGTGCCATCTCCTCACGCCTTCTCACAGATACGCAGTATTTT. This sequence encodes CAISSRLLTDTQYF.

This rearrangement joins TRBV4-1 to TRBJ2-4; no firm D call. The length of the CDR3 is 14 residues. CDR1 and CDR2 from the germline V gene are MGHRA and YSYEKL. The V end was cut by 1 base, the J end by 10 bases, with 14 bases between. Written as DNA, the CDR3 is TGCGCCAGCAGCCAAGCAGACTCTCCAAGGATTCAGTACTTC. Amino acids: CASSQADSPRIQYF.

V is TRBV6-5 and J is TRBJ2-7; TRBD2 aligns across 8 bases. The length of the CDR3 is 15 residues. CDR1 and CDR2 (germline): MNHEY, SVGAGI. The V gene end was trimmed by 6 bases and the J gene end by 12 bases; junction bases not matched to a gene: 19. The CDR3 DNA sequence: TGTGCCAGCAGGAAACTAGCGGAGAGCTCCTACGTGCGGTACTTC. Translated: CASRKLAESSYVRYF.

This clonotype came up a few times. V is TRBV14 and J is TRBJ1-2; 9 bases match TRBD1. Germline-derived CDR1 and CDR2 are SGHDN and FVKESK. The CDR3 consists of 15 residues. Germline trimming cut 1 base from V and 5 bases from J; bases unmatched to any gene: 5. CDR3 residues: CASSQVQDRGYGYTF. The CDR3 nucleotides read TGTGCCAGCAGCCAAGTTCAGGACAGGGGTTATGGCTACACCTTC.

The sample holds many counts of this clonotype. Here the CDR3 DNA reads TGTGCCAGCAGTGATCCAACCACCTACAATGAGCAGTTCTTC. Its protein product is CASSDPTTYNEQFF. This sequence joins TRBV6-1 and TRBJ2-1; D remains unclear. This CDR3 is built from 14 residues. Trimming removed 3 bases from V and 2 bases from J, with 8 bases in between. CDR1 is MNHNS and CDR2 is SASEGT in the germline V gene.

As regards this clonotype: This may stem from a read error, because a much larger clone lies one nucleotide away. The gene calls are TRBV10-2 and TRBJ2-7, with 8 bases fitting TRBD1. The CDR3 is 16 residues long. The V segment lost 0 bases and the J segment 4 bases; nucleotides outside the gene matches: 8. CDR1 WSHSY and CDR2 SAAADI come from the germline V gene. The CDR3 nucleotides are TGCGCCAGCAGTGAGTCGCAGGACAGGGCCGTATACGAGCAGTACTTC. The encoded protein is CASSESQDRAVYEQYF.

With respect to this clonotype: A read error is possible here, since a much larger clone lies one base away. The chain joins TRBV4-2 to TRBJ2-2; weak D call: TRBD2 (5 bases). The V gene's germline CDR1 is LGHNA and CDR2 YNFKEQ. This CDR3 is built from 16 residues. The DNA of the CDR3 is TGTGCCAGGAGCCTTGCCTTCGGCGGGCCGTCCGGGGAGCTGTTTTTT. It translates to CARSLAFGGPSGELFF.

About this clonotype: Since no conserved phenylalanine or tryptophan closes the CDR3, a read error is the likely cause. This chain links TRBV5-1 with TRBJ2-3; 7 bases fit TRBD2. Germline-derived CDR1 and CDR2 are SGHRS and YFSETQ. This CDR3 spans 17 amino acids. Written as DNA, the CDR3 is TGCGCCAGCAGTTTGGGGGGACTATCCTCGAGCACAGATACGCAGTATTAT. Encoded protein: CASSLGGLSSSTDTQYY.